This is a list of T cell receptor beta chains from one sample in a study of shared T cell receptors in the human thymus. Profiling relied on immunoSEQ multiplex PCR, and the TCRdb table lists in-frame clones only, not all of them. The repertoire holds hundreds of thousands of clones, with around three quarters as singletons. In addition, the sample was reused for a study of human thymus T cells.

The specimen was thymocytes. The source of these receptors is a boy less than two years old with a congenital heart defect. The CDR3 runs from the conserved cysteine through the conserved F or W. The D gene is left open where the match is weak. Size values are once, few and many counts, or a class for expanded clones, and some rows have none.

clone size: -; V gene: TRBV6-5; J gene: TRBJ1-5; D gene: TRBD1; CDR3 DNA: TGTGCCAGCAGTTACTCGGGACAGGGGCAGCCCCAGCATTTT; CDR3 protein: CASSYSGQGQPQHF
clone size: -; V gene: TRBV28; J gene: TRBJ2-1; D gene: TRBD2; CDR3 DNA: TGTGCCAGCAGTTGTCGTGCGGGAGCGGCTCACAATGAGCAGTTCTTC; CDR3 protein: CASSCRAGAAHNEQFF
clone size: -; V gene: TRBV5-8; J gene: TRBJ2-7; D gene: TRBD2; CDR3 DNA: TGTGCCAGCAGTCTTGGGACTAGCGGGGGGACACGGTCCCTACGCGAGCAGTACTTC; CDR3 protein: CASSLGTSGGTRSLREQYF
clone size: -; V gene: TRBV6-6; J gene: TRBJ2-7; D gene: -; CDR3 DNA: TGTGCCACCCGGGACTCTACCGGATACGAGCAGTACTTC; CDR3 protein: CATRDSTGYEQYF
clone size: -; V gene: TRBV5-6; J gene: TRBJ2-1; D gene: TRBD2; CDR3 DNA: TGTGCCAGCAGCTTGGCCGGCCCGGGGGGTGAGCAGTTCTTC; CDR3 protein: CASSLAGPGGEQFF
clone size: -; V gene: TRBV2; J gene: TRBJ2-5; D gene: TRBD2; CDR3 DNA: TGTGCCAGCAGGAAGACTAGCGGGATTAAAGAGACCCAGTACTTC; CDR3 protein: CASRKTSGIKETQYF
clone size: -; V gene: TRBV19; J gene: TRBJ2-1; D gene: -; CDR3 DNA: TGTGCCAGTAGTATAGATCAGGCAGGCGATGAGCAGTTCTTC; CDR3 protein: CASSIDQAGDEQFF
clone size: -; V gene: TRBV7-9; J gene: TRBJ2-1; D gene: TRBD2; CDR3 DNA: TGTGCCAGCAGGCTAGCGGGAGGGCCGGGGGAGCAGTTCTTC; CDR3 protein: CASRLAGGPGEQFF
clone size: -; V gene: TRBV6-1; J gene: TRBJ1-1; D gene: -; CDR3 DNA: TGTGCCAGCAGTGAACGGGGATCAATGAACACTGAAGCTTTCTTT; CDR3 protein: CASSERGSMNTEAFF
clone size: -; V gene: TRBV4-1; J gene: TRBJ2-7; D gene: -; CDR3 DNA: TGCGCCAGCAGCCAAGCGACTCTCTCCTACGAGCAGTACTTC; CDR3 protein: CASSQATLSYEQYF
clone size: few; V gene: TRBV19; J gene: TRBJ1-3; D gene: -; CDR3 DNA: TGTGCCAGTAGCCCCGAGGGAAACACCATATATTTT; CDR3 protein: CASSPEGNTIYF
clone size: -; V gene: TRBV6-1; J gene: TRBJ1-2; D gene: -; CDR3 DNA: TGTGCCAGCAGTGAACCAGGGTTAACCTTC; CDR3 protein: CASSEPGLTF
clone size: -; V gene: TRBV20-1; J gene: TRBJ1-1; D gene: -; CDR3 DNA: TGCAGTGCTAGTGGGCACAAAGAAGCTTTCTTT; CDR3 protein: CSASGHKEAFF
clone size: once; V gene: TRBV29-1; J gene: TRBJ2-1; D gene: TRBD1; CDR3 DNA: TGCAGCGCCCGAGGGACAGCCTCCTACAATGAGCAGTTCTTC; CDR3 protein: CSARGTASYNEQFF
clone size: -; V gene: TRBV5-5; J gene: TRBJ1-2; D gene: -; CDR3 DNA: TGTGCCAGCAGCTTGGAGGCCGAGCGTAACTATGGCTACACCTTC; CDR3 protein: CASSLEAERNYGYTF
clone size: few; V gene: TRBV7-9; J gene: TRBJ2-3; D gene: -; CDR3 DNA: TGTGCCAGCAGCTTAGGTAGCTACAGGGTTAGCACAGATACGCAGTATTTT; CDR3 protein: CASSLGSYRVSTDTQYF